The 32 T cell receptor beta chains given below trace back to one sample, sequenced in a study of shared clonotypes between healthy human individuals. TCRdb's table, derived via immunoSEQ multiplex PCR, lists solely in-frame clones and lacks some. Of around 700,000 clones in the sample, 60% to 80% were seen once. Sequencing was done on a sample of memory CD4+ T cells sorted from blood. Described subset: CD45RA-negative fraction. These receptors all stem from a woman aged 25 to 45 in good health.

The rearrangement uses TRBV19 and TRBJ2-1, with 12 bases aligning to TRBD2. This CDR3 is built from 16 residues. CDR1 and CDR2 from the germline V gene are LNHDA and SQIVND (reference sequence). The V segment lost 9 bases and the J segment 2 bases; nucleotides outside the gene matches: 8. CDR3 in DNA: TGTGCCAGCTCGAACCTAGCGGGAGGGCCCTACAATGAGCAGTTCTTC. It is translated as CASSNLAGGPYNEQFF.

This rearrangement joins TRBV5-6 to TRBJ2-2; 7 bases map to TRBD2. V shed 2 bases and J 5 bases; nucleotides not matched to a gene: 3. The CDR3 covers 14 residues. CDR1 is SGHDT and CDR2 is YYEEEE in the germline V gene. CDR3 loop: CASSLGRGTGELFF. In DNA form, the CDR3 reads TGTGCCAGCAGCTTAGGGAGGGGTACCGGGGAGCTGTTTTTT.

The chain recombines TRBV5-1 with TRBJ2-4; 10 bases match TRBD2. V was clipped by 3 bases and J by 8 bases; unmatched bases: 11. The CDR3 is 16 residues long. Germline CDR1 and CDR2: SGHRS and YFSETQ. DNA for the CDR3: TGCGCCAGCAGCTGGAGTGGGGCTAGCGGGAGAGACATTCAGTACTTC. It codes for CASSWSGASGRDIQYF.

Points on this clone: Within the sample, other DNA sequences also encode this same CDR3. The chain links TRBV2 to TRBJ1-2, with D perhaps matching TRBD1 (5 bases). The CDR3 length is 13 residues. In germline, CDR1 is SNHLY, CDR2 FYNNEI. Trimming left V 4 bases short and J 6 bases short, with 12 bases between. The CDR3 is CASSVRGDDGYTF. In DNA form, the CDR3 reads TGTGCCAGCAGTGTTCGGGGGGACGATGGCTACACCTTC.

The chain employs TRBV11-2 and TRBJ2-7; D gene ambiguous. Between the trimmed V and J ends, which lost 1 base and 6 bases, there was a span of 7 bases. The CDR3 extends over 12 amino acids. CDR1 is SGHAT and CDR2 is FQNNGV in the germline V gene. Written as DNA, the CDR3 is TGTGCCAGCAGCTTAGGCCTGTTCGAGCAGTACTTC. It specifies CASSLGLFEQYF.

The CDR3 nucleotides are TGTGCCAGCAGCCCGGGGGGGGCGGGTAACACTGAAGCTTTCTTT. Encoded protein: CASSPGGAGNTEAFF. The genes are TRBV7-2 and TRBJ1-1, with a tentative D call TRBD1 (6 bases). Germline-derived CDR1 and CDR2 are SGHTA and FQGNSA. The CDR3 is made up of 15 amino acids. V lost 5 bases, J lost 2 bases, and 15 bases lay in between.

The V and J genes are TRBV18 and TRBJ1-1; 8 bases are a match to TRBD1. This CDR3 comprises 13 residues. Unmatched junction bases numbered 9, after V lost 6 bases and J lost 9 bases. The germline V gene encodes CDR1 KGHSH and CDR2 LQKENI. The CDR3: CASSPGQGSQAFF. As DNA, the CDR3 is TGTGCCAGCTCCCCTGGACAGGGCAGTCAAGCTTTCTTT.

This clone was recorded once. At the DNA level, this CDR3 is encoded by other sequences in the same sample as well. V gene TRBV7-3 combines with J gene TRBJ2-1, with 7 bases lining up with TRBD1. The CDR3 loop spans 15 amino acids. CDR1 SGHTA and CDR2 FQGTGA come from the germline V gene. After removal of 5 bases from V and 4 bases from J, the junction contained 8 bases not matched to a gene. DNA for the CDR3: TGTGCCAGCAGCCCACAGAGGGACAGTTACAATGAGCAGTTCTTC. Its translation is CASSPQRDSYNEQFF.

This chain joins TRBV19 and TRBJ2-5, with D perhaps matching TRBD2 (5 bases). The CDR3 is 13 residues long. Germline V gives CDR1 LNHDA, CDR2 SQIVND (reference sequence). The V end was cut by 6 bases, the J end by 4 bases, with 12 bases between. The CDR3 loop reads CASSTSGAETQYF. For the CDR3, the DNA is TGTGCCAGTAGCACGAGCGGCGCAGAGACCCAGTACTTC. Full variable domain (rest looked up from reference TRBV19 and TRBJ2-5): DGGITQSPKYLFRKEGQNVTLSCEQNLNHDAMYWYRQDPGQGLRLIYYSQIVNDFQKGDIAEGYSVSREKKESFPLTVTSAQKNPTAFYLCASSTSGAETQYFGPGTRLLVL.

V and J are TRBV5-4 and TRBJ2-1; maybe TRBD2 (5 bases). Germline V CDR1 and CDR2: SGHNT, YYREEE (reference sequence). V was cut by 2 bases and J by 0 bases, with 9 bases left in between. This CDR3 comprises 15 residues. The CDR3 region is CASSLTGSSYNEQFF. The CDR3 DNA is TGTGCCAGCAGCTTAACGGGAAGCTCCTACAATGAGCAGTTCTTC.

V and J are TRBV5-1 and TRBJ2-1; D could derive from TRBD1 or TRBD2 (6 bases each). Germline V CDR1 and CDR2: SGHRS, YFSETQ. This CDR3 has 15 residues. V dropped 4 bases and J dropped 1 base, with 12 bases sitting between them. The CDR3 nucleotides are TGCGCCAGCAGCCCGGAGGGGGGTTCCTACAATGAGCAGTTCTTC. This codes for CASSPEGGSYNEQFF. Filled out from reference TRBV5-1 and TRBJ2-1, the complete variable domain reads KAGVTQTPRYLIKTRGQQVTLSCSPISGHRSVSWYQQTPGQGLQFLFEYFSETQRNKGNFPGRFSGRQFSNSRSEMNVSTLELGDSALYLCASSPEGGSYNEQFFGPGTRLTVL.

In its sample, this clone was seen a few times. Distinct nucleotide sequences in the sample also encode this CDR3. The rearrangement joins TRBV5-1 to TRBJ2-7, with D uncertain. Per germline, CDR1 SGHRS and CDR2 YFSETQ. Trimming left V 3 bases short and J 0 bases short, with 4 bases between. CDR3 length equals 12 residues. The CDR3 reads CASSYSSYEQYF. The CDR3 DNA sequence: TGCGCCAGCAGCTACAGCTCCTACGAGCAGTACTTC. Drawing the rest from reference TRBV5-1 and TRBJ2-7, the complete variable domain is KAGVTQTPRYLIKTRGQQVTLSCSPISGHRSVSWYQQTPGQGLQFLFEYFSETQRNKGNFPGRFSGRQFSNSRSEMNVSTLELGDSALYLCASSYSSYEQYFGPGTRLTVT.

The rearrangement uses TRBV20-1 and TRBJ1-1; no reliable D call. Looked up from germline, CDR1 is DFQATT and CDR2 is SNEGSKA (reference sequence). V lost 4 bases and J lost 11, with 14 bases in between. The CDR3 is made up of 11 amino acids. CDR3 nucleotide sequence: TGCAGTGCTACCGACGGGATAAAGGCTTTCTTT. Amino acid sequence: CSATDGIKAFF.

The chain joins TRBV6-5 to TRBJ2-5; D is ambiguous. Trimming removed 4 bases at V and 10 bases at J, with 22 bases between. CDR3 size: 15 residues. CDR1 MNHEY and CDR2 SVGAGI come from the germline V gene. The DNA for the CDR3 is TGTGCCAGCAGTTTGGGGTGGGCTAAAACTGGGGACCAGTACTTC. Amino acid sequence: CASSLGWAKTGDQYF.

The rearrangement joins TRBV5-1 to TRBJ1-4, with D perhaps TRBD1 (6 bases). The CDR3 spans 15 residues. V lost 3 bases and J 3 bases, leaving 12 bases between the germline ends. From germline, CDR1 is SGHRS and CDR2 YFSETQ. The CDR3 coding sequence is TGCGCCAGCAGCTCCGGATGGGGGCCTAATGAAAAACTGTTTTTT. Amino acid sequence: CASSSGWGPNEKLFF.

Regarding this clone: This same CDR3 is encoded by further DNA sequences in the sample. The CDR3 coding sequence is TGTGCCAGCAGCTTGGGCGGGACAGGGGTCAATGAGCAGTTCTTC. Translation gives CASSLGGTGVNEQFF. The chain has TRBV11-2 and TRBJ2-1, with TRBD1 matching 10 bases. The CDR3 runs 15 residues. CDR1 and CDR2 (germline): SGHAT, FQNNGV. With 3 bases clipped from V and 6 bases from J, the junction kept 5 bases outside the gene matches.

As regards this clone: The same CDR3 also results from other DNA sequences found in this sample. This chain uses TRBV5-1 with TRBJ2-7; D call uncertain. Trimming left V 4 bases short and J 0 bases short, with 2 bases between. In germline, CDR1 is SGHRS, CDR2 YFSETQ. The length of the CDR3 is 11 residues. Here the CDR3 reads CASSTSYEQYF. CDR3 bases: TGCGCCAGCAGCACCTCCTACGAGCAGTACTTC.

V usage is TRBV25-1 and J usage is TRBJ2-3; 13 bases fit TRBD2. CDR3 size: 16 residues. Germline-derived CDR1 and CDR2 are MGHDK and SYGVNS. Trimming at V came to 5 bases and at J to 4 bases, leaving 6 bases not matched to a gene. CDR3 protein: CASSQGTSGTADTQYF. The CDR3 nucleotides read TGTGCCAGCAGTCAAGGGACTAGCGGGACCGCAGATACGCAGTATTTT.

Turning to this clone: Other DNA sequences in this specimen translate into the identical CDR3. The chain combines TRBV5-1 with TRBJ2-5; D call uncertain. V was clipped by 2 bases and J by 2 bases, with 10 bases between them. This CDR3 is 14 amino acids long. Germline V gene lookup returns CDR1 SGHRS and CDR2 YFSETQ. CDR3 protein: CASSFPGPQETQYF. CDR3 sequence (DNA): TGCGCCAGCAGCTTCCCGGGTCCTCAAGAGACCCAGTACTTC.

CDR3 amino acids: CASSLVQGAGELFF. CDR3 DNA sequence: TGTGCCAGCAGCTTAGTACAGGGGGCCGGGGAGCTGTTTTTT. The gene calls are TRBV7-6 and TRBJ2-2, with 8 nucleotides matching TRBD1. V was clipped by 1 base and J by 6 bases; unmatched bases: 1. In germline, CDR1 is SGHVS, CDR2 FNYEAQ. The CDR3 loop spans 14 amino acids.

This chain uses TRBV10-2 with TRBJ2-7; the match to TRBD2 covers 12 bases. This CDR3 is built from 14 residues. The trim removed 5 bases at V and 9 bases at J, leaving 8 bases unmatched. The germline V gene has CDR1 WSHSY and CDR2 SAAADI. Here the CDR3 reads CASSPTSGRTAQYF. In nucleotides, the CDR3 is TGCGCCAGCAGTCCGACTAGCGGGAGAACAGCGCAGTACTTC.

Notes on this clone: One base separates it from a far larger clone, so it is likely a read error. The same CDR3 can be traced to other DNA sequences in this sample. CDR3 region: CASSVEDRPRAGELFF. The CDR3 DNA follows: TGCGCCAGCAGCGTAGAGGACAGGCCGCGAGCCGGGGAGCTGTTTTTT. The chain employs TRBV9 and TRBJ2-2; 7 nucleotides agree with TRBD1. Germline loops: CDR1 SGDLS, CDR2 YYNGEE. The length of the CDR3 is 16 residues.

V and J are TRBV5-1 and TRBJ2-1, with D perhaps matching TRBD1 (6 bases). V lost 3 bases and J lost 0, with 10 bases in between. CDR1 is SGHRS, CDR2 YFSETQ, per germline. The CDR3 loop spans 15 amino acids. DNA for the CDR3: TGCGCCAGCAGCTATACAGGGAGCTCCTACAATGAGCAGTTCTTC. Residues: CASSYTGSSYNEQFF.

The V gene is TRBV28, the J gene TRBJ2-7; 10 bases are a match to TRBD2. J gave up 4 bases and V 7 bases, and 7 bases lay outside the gene matches. CDR1 and CDR2 from the germline V gene are MDHEN and SYDVKM. The CDR3 consists of 14 residues. The CDR3 loop is CASKSGRDPYEQYF. The CDR3 coding sequence is TGTGCCAGCAAAAGCGGGAGGGATCCTTACGAGCAGTACTTC. Based on the CDR3 plus reference TRBV28 and TRBJ2-7, the full variable domain is DVKVTQSSRYLVKRTGEKVFLECVQDMDHENMFWYRQDPGLGLRLIYFSYDVKMKEKGDIPEGYSVSREKKERFSLILESASTNQTSMYLCASKSGRDPYEQYFGPGTRLTVT.

Only a few counts were recorded for this clone. The rearrangement links TRBV7-2 to TRBJ2-1; possible D gene TRBD1, 6 bases. In germline, CDR1 is SGHTA, CDR2 FQGNSA. CDR3 length: 14 residues. Trimming shortened V by 6 bases and J by 3 bases, and 12 bases separated the two germline ends. CDR3 protein: CASSLTQGYNEQFF. The CDR3 DNA reads TGTGCCAGCAGTCTTACACAGGGCTACAATGAGCAGTTCTTC.

The rearrangement joins TRBV5-5 to TRBJ1-3; no clear D gene. CDR3 length: 13 residues. Germline V gene lookup returns CDR1 SGHKS and CDR2 YYEKEE (reference sequence). V lost 4 bases and J 3 bases, leaving 8 bases between the germline ends. The CDR3 DNA sequence: TGTGCCAGCAGCGGGTGGGATGGAAACACCATATATTTT. Encoded protein: CASSGWDGNTIYF.

About this clone: The sample contains more than one DNA sequence encoding this CDR3. This CDR3 is CASSPRADPSYEQYF. The CDR3 DNA reads as TGTGCCAGCTCACCAAGGGCGGACCCTTCCTACGAGCAGTACTTC. The chain has TRBV18 and TRBJ2-7; D uncertain. This CDR3 comprises 15 residues. The V end lost 2 bases, the J end lost 1 base, and 12 bases lay between the germline ends. Germline CDR1 reads KGHSH; CDR2 reads LQKENI.

The chain recombines TRBV9 with TRBJ1-4; 9 bases are shared with TRBD1. With 1 base clipped from V and 6 bases from J, the junction kept 1 base outside the gene matches. The CDR3 runs 14 residues. From germline, CDR1 is SGDLS and CDR2 YYNGEE. The CDR3 DNA reads as TGTGCCAGCAGCGTAAGGGACAGGGATGAAAAACTGTTTTTT. This translates into CASSVRDRDEKLFF. Full variable domain (outside the CDR3, taken from reference TRBV9 and TRBJ1-4): DSGVTQTPKHLITATGQRVTLRCSPRSGDLSVYWYQQSLDQGLQFLIQYYNGEERAKGNILERFSAQQFPDLHSELNLSSLELGDSALYFCASSVRDRDEKLFFGSGTQLSVL.

The chain employs TRBV29-1 and TRBJ2-5, with D possibly TRBD2 on 5 matching bases. Trimming stripped 3 bases from V and 3 bases from J, with 17 bases between. This CDR3 has 15 residues. The germline V gene has CDR1 SQVTM and CDR2 ANQGSEA. The CDR3 is CSVEVASGGKETQYF. The CDR3, as DNA: TGCAGCGTTGAGGTGGCCAGCGGTGGAAAAGAGACCCAGTACTTC.

J is TRBJ2-1 and V is TRBV9; perhaps D is TRBD1 or TRBD2 (5 bases each). Germline V gives CDR1 SGDLS, CDR2 YYNGEE. Trimming left V 0 bases short and J 7 bases short, with 14 bases between. The CDR3 spans 15 residues. The CDR3 DNA reads TGTGCCAGCAGCGTAGACGTGGGACGGGGAAATGAGCAGTTCTTC. Translated: CASSVDVGRGNEQFF. Using reference TRBV9 and TRBJ2-1 for the parts outside the CDR3, the full variable domain is DSGVTQTPKHLITATGQRVTLRCSPRSGDLSVYWYQQSLDQGLQFLIQYYNGEERAKGNILERFSAQQFPDLHSELNLSSLELGDSALYFCASSVDVGRGNEQFFGPGTRLTVL.

CDR3 sequence reads: CASSSASGSSYEQYF. CDR3 in DNA: TGTGCCAGCAGTTCAGCTAGCGGGAGTTCTTACGAGCAGTACTTC. This chain joins TRBV5-4 and TRBJ2-7, with 10 positions matching TRBD2. The CDR3 has 15 residues. Losses at the gene ends were 5 bases for V and 4 bases for J; bases not matched to a gene: 9. Germline assignment: CDR1 SGHNT and CDR2 YYREEE (reference sequence).

The chain couples TRBV18 to TRBJ1-5; D call uncertain. The CDR3 runs 16 residues. Looked up from germline, CDR1 is KGHSH and CDR2 is LQKENI. V dropped 2 bases and J dropped 0 bases, with 11 bases sitting between them. Here the CDR3 reads CASSPTSGYSNQPQHF. The CDR3 DNA follows: TGTGCCAGCTCACCAACGAGCGGTTATAGCAATCAGCCCCAGCATTTT.